The 8 T cell receptor beta chains below all came from one sample that was sequenced in a study of blood T cell repertoires in COVID-19. Measured with immunoSEQ multiplex PCR; TCRdb has only the in-frame clones, and not every one. This table holds some 380,000 clones, over 65% found once. The sample taken for sequencing was peripheral blood. These receptors were collected from a human donor with acute or convalescent COVID-19. The donor label of this sample is uncertain.

The chain uses TRBV7-6 and TRBJ2-1, with 9 bases fitting TRBD2. V was clipped by 1 base and J by 0 bases; unmatched bases: 4. This CDR3 contains 17 residues. CDR1 is SGHVS and CDR2 is FNYEAQ in the germline V gene. The CDR3 protein is CASSLVLAGYSYNEQFF. The DNA of the CDR3 is TGTGCCAGCAGCTTAGTCCTAGCGGGGTACTCCTACAATGAGCAGTTCTTC.

The chain joins TRBV19 to TRBJ1-1; 9 bases fit TRBD1. Trimming took 6 bases from V and 1 from J; bases not matched to a gene: 3. Germline V gene data show CDR1 as LNHDA and CDR2 as SQIVND (reference sequence). This CDR3 has 14 residues. The CDR3 loop is CASRRQGGNTEAFF. CDR3 coding DNA: TGTGCCAGTAGAAGACAGGGGGGGAACACTGAAGCTTTCTTT.

The rearrangement joins TRBV20-1 to TRBJ2-1; perhaps TRBD1 as D (5 bases). CDR3 length: 12 amino acids. Germline values: CDR1 DFQATT, CDR2 SNEGSKA (reference sequence). Between the trimmed V and J ends, which lost 3 bases and 4 bases, there was a span of 7 bases. CDR3 sequence reads: CSASRQYNEQFF. CDR3 nucleotides: TGCAGTGCTAGTAGACAGTACAATGAGCAGTTCTTC.

The gene calls are TRBV5-1 and TRBJ1-2; 7 bases map to TRBD1. The CDR3 runs to 13 residues. V gave up 4 bases and J gave up 4 bases; unmatched junction bases: 4. Germline V gene data show CDR1 as SGHRS and CDR2 as YFSETQ. Here the CDR3 reads CASSPGQAYGYTF. The CDR3 DNA is TGCGCCAGCAGCCCCGGACAGGCCTATGGCTACACCTTC.

This clone was picked up one time. The V and J genes are TRBV19 and TRBJ1-4; 7 nucleotides line up with TRBD1. The germline CDR1 and CDR2 sequences are LNHDA and SQIVND (reference sequence). V was pared by 6 bases and J by 8 bases, with 12 bases of the junction left unmatched. This CDR3 region has 15 residues. The DNA of the CDR3 is TGTGCCAGTAGCCGACTCGGACAGGTGGGGGAAAAACTGTTTTTT. The encoded protein is CASSRLGQVGEKLFF.

The genes are TRBV29-1 and TRBJ2-1; 12 bases agree with TRBD2. This CDR3 spans 13 amino acids. Germline trimming cut 6 bases from V and 7 bases from J; bases unmatched to any gene: 4. The V gene's germline CDR1 is SQVTM and CDR2 ANQGSEA. CDR3 coding DNA: TGCAGCGTGGGACTAGCGGGTCCGAATGAGCAGTTCTTC. It codes for CSVGLAGPNEQFF.

This clone was recorded many times. The chain links TRBV10-3 to TRBJ1-6; D unclear. V dropped 8 bases and J dropped 11 bases, with 19 bases sitting between them. Germline lookup yields CDR1 ENHRY and CDR2 SYGVKD. The CDR3 runs to 14 residues. CDR3 in amino acids: CAIGVASEVAPLHF. The DNA for the CDR3 is TGTGCCATCGGAGTGGCTTCTGAGGTGGCACCCCTCCACTTT.

The V call is TRBV12-2, the J call TRBJ2-1; the table's D call, TRBD1, was not checked against the DNA. TRBV12-2 is an annotated pseudogene. This CDR3 contains 17 residues. The CDR3 here is CASRLAGGDKENNEQFF. CDR3 bases: TGTGCAAGTCGCTTAGCAGGGGGCGACAAGGAAAACAATGAGCAGTTCTTC.